Each of the 32 T cell receptor beta chains below was sequenced from the same sample in a study of read filtering for tumor transcriptome and immune sequencing. The library was built from roughly 400 ng RNA with molecular barcoded adaptors for alpha/delta and beta/gamma chains. Each CDR3 protein gets one entry after TCRdb re-called the reads with MiXCR. The sample yields 100,000 to 150,000 distinct CDR3 sequences, over 10% seen once. What was sequenced was a population of CD138-negative cells sorted from bone marrow. These receptors originate from a donor aged 40 or over with multiple myeloma.

This clonotype was seen many times. The genes are TRBV6-1 and TRBJ2-5, with 7 bases lining up with TRBD2. There are 15 residues in the CDR3. The V segment lost 4 bases and the J segment 2 bases; nucleotides outside the gene matches: 7. Germline-derived CDR1 and CDR2 are MNHNS and SASEGT. The DNA of the CDR3 is TGTGCCAGCAGTGCCATGGGACTATCTCAAGAGACCCAGTACTTC. Protein sequence: CASSAMGLSQETQYF.

Many counts were recorded for this clonotype. The chain couples TRBV7-8 to TRBJ2-1; no clear D gene. V lost 2 bases to trimming and J lost 6 bases, with 14 bases between them. The CDR3 has 15 residues. CDR1 SGHVS and CDR2 FQNEAQ come from the germline V gene. This CDR3 is CASSLLVAETNEQFF. The CDR3 DNA reads as TGTGCCAGCAGCTTATTAGTGGCAGAAACCAATGAGCAGTTCTTC.

Note on this clonotype: A read error may be the cause here, since a much bigger clone is one base away. The rearrangement uses TRBV16 and TRBJ2-3, with 8 bases aligning to TRBD2. Germline CDR1 and CDR2: KGHSY and FQNENV. The CDR3 sequence is 15 residues long. Here the CDR3 reads CASSQSTSVGGTRYF. CDR3 DNA: TGTGCCAGCAGCCAGTCGACTAGCGTCGGCGGTACGCGGTATTTT.

This clonotype was found a few times. The chain combines TRBV5-1 with TRBJ2-3; weak D call: TRBD1 (7 bases). The CDR3 loop spans 15 amino acids. Germline V gene data show CDR1 as SGHRS and CDR2 as YFSETQ. V lost 3 bases and J lost 2, with 13 bases in between. In DNA, the CDR3 is TGCGCCAGCAGCTCTCCAGGGGGGATCACAGATACGCAGTATTTT. This codes for CASSSPGGITDTQYF.

This clonotype was observed at least ten times. The rearrangement joins TRBV5-1 to TRBJ2-3; 9 nucleotides agree with TRBD1. The V and J ends lost 4 bases and 4 bases, in that order; junction bases with no gene match: 10. The CDR3 is made up of 16 amino acids. Germline assignment: CDR1 SGHRS and CDR2 YFSETQ. The CDR3 sequence: CASSAPGQGWADTQYF. The CDR3, as DNA: TGCGCCAGCAGCGCCCCTGGACAGGGGTGGGCAGATACGCAGTATTTT.

This clonotype was picked up many times. The genes are TRBV20-1 and TRBJ2-1; maybe TRBD2 (6 bases). CDR3 size: 16 residues. Trimming left V 5 bases short and J 0 bases short, with 17 bases between. The germline gives CDR1 DFQATT, CDR2 SNEGSKA (reference sequence). CDR3 loop: CSAGNVDGGSYNEQFF. CDR3 DNA: TGCAGTGCTGGAAATGTTGACGGGGGCTCCTACAATGAGCAGTTCTTC.

This clonotype has at least ten counts. The rearrangement joins TRBV27 to TRBJ1-2, with 10 bases lining up with TRBD1. Trimming at V came to 7 bases and at J to 8 bases, leaving 13 bases not matched to a gene. The CDR3 extends over 15 amino acids. The germline gives CDR1 MNHEY, CDR2 SMNVEV (reference sequence). In nucleotides, the CDR3 is TGTGCCAGCACCCTCCATGTGGGGACAGGGGAAGGCTACACCTTC. Protein product: CASTLHVGTGEGYTF.

This clonotype was recorded at least ten times. The V call is TRBV5-1, the J call TRBJ2-2, with TRBD2 identical over 11 bases. The CDR3 extends over 15 amino acids. J was trimmed by 4 bases and V by 5 bases; bases with no gene match: 4. CDR1 and CDR2 (germline): SGHRS, YFSETQ. CDR3 sequence: CASRPLAGVTGELFF. The DNA of the CDR3 is TGCGCCAGCAGACCACTAGCGGGAGTCACCGGGGAGCTGTTTTTT.

This clonotype occurred many times. The CDR3 reads CASSLSNSYEQYF. The CDR3 region has the DNA TGTGCCAGCAGCTTGTCCAACTCCTACGAGCAGTACTTC. This rearrangement joins TRBV5-4 to TRBJ2-7; D is unresolved. From germline, CDR1 is SGHNT and CDR2 YYREEE (reference sequence). This CDR3 is built from 13 residues. Trimming pared 1 base from V and 0 bases from J, leaving 5 bases between.

This clonotype was recorded many times. The chain couples TRBV5-1 to TRBJ2-5; 8 nucleotides match TRBD1. Germline V CDR1 and CDR2: SGHRS, YFSETQ. CDR3 length equals 15 residues. The V gene end was trimmed by 1 base and the J gene end by 7 bases; junction bases not matched to a gene: 9. The CDR3 here is CASSLTGQDARTQYF. DNA of the CDR3: TGCGCCAGCAGCTTGACGGGACAGGACGCCCGGACCCAGTACTTC.

The table lists this clonotype with a few counts. The J gene is TRBJ2-2, the V gene TRBV19; the D is unclear. The V end was cut by 10 bases, the J end by 1 base, with 10 bases between. CDR1 LNHDA and CDR2 SQIVND come from the germline V gene (reference sequence). The CDR3 is 13 amino acids. CDR3: CATSPVNTGELFF. The CDR3 DNA reads TGTGCCACGTCCCCGGTGAACACCGGGGAGCTGTTTTTT.

This clonotype was found many times. The rearrangement uses TRBV28 and TRBJ2-1, with 11 bases matching TRBD2. V dropped 8 bases and J dropped 6; count of bases not matched to a gene: 6. The CDR3 loop spans 14 amino acids. Germline V CDR1 and CDR2: MDHEN, SYDVKM. The CDR3 region is CASRGTSGPNEQFF. For the CDR3, the DNA is TGTGCCAGCCGGGGGACTAGCGGCCCCAATGAGCAGTTCTTC.

This clonotype was counted ten times or more. The chain employs TRBV19 and TRBJ2-1; D unresolved. CDR1 and CDR2 from the germline V gene are LNHDA and SQIVND (reference sequence). CDR3 length: 14 amino acids. Trimming shortened V by 3 bases and J by 0 bases, and 6 bases separated the two germline ends. For the CDR3, the DNA is TGTGCCAGTAGTATGGGCTCCTCCTACAATGAGCAGTTCTTC. Translated, it gives CASSMGSSYNEQFF.

As for this clonotype: It is likely a read error: a sequence one base away is far more abundant. The gene calls are TRBV2 and TRBJ2-7; 12 bases fit TRBD1. CDR1 and CDR2 from the germline V gene are SNHLY and FYNNEI. This CDR3 region has 15 residues. Losses at the gene ends were 4 bases for V and 7 bases for J; bases not matched to a gene: 8. CDR3 sequence (DNA): TGTGCCAGCAGTGTTGGGGGACAGGGGGCCCGGGAGCAGTACTTC. Protein: CASSVGGQGAREQYF. Full variable domain (missing parts from reference TRBV2 and TRBJ2-7): EPEVTQTPSHQVTQMGQEVILRCVPISNHLYFYWYRQILGQKVEFLVSFYNNEISEKSEIFDDQFSVERPDGSNFTLKIRSTKLEDSAMYFCASSVGGQGAREQYFGPGTRLTVT.

This clonotype was found many times. The chain carries TRBV4-1 and TRBJ2-7; 7 nucleotides agree with TRBD2. The CDR3 extends over 13 amino acids. Germline CDR1 reads MGHRA; CDR2 reads YSYEKL. The V gene end was trimmed by 0 bases and the J gene end by 6 bases; junction bases not matched to a gene: 2. CDR3 nucleotides: TGCGCCAGCAGCCAAGAAGGGAGGGTCGAGCAGTACTTC. This encodes CASSQEGRVEQYF.

This clonotype was observed a few times. This sequence joins TRBV25-1 and TRBJ2-5, with D perhaps assigned TRBD1 or TRBD2 (5 bases each). Trimming removed 4 bases at V and 0 bases at J, with 15 bases between. The CDR3 runs 16 residues. Germline V gene lookup returns CDR1 MGHDK and CDR2 SYGVNS. CDR3 coding DNA: TGTGCCAGCAGTGGGTTTCGGGGCGTTTACCAAGAGACCCAGTACTTC. This gives the protein CASSGFRGVYQETQYF.

In its sample, this clonotype was seen many times. The rearrangement links TRBV11-2 to TRBJ2-1; D may match TRBD1 or TRBD2 (5 bases each). The V gene's germline CDR1 is SGHAT and CDR2 FQNNGV. Deletions cut 6 bases from V and 0 bases from J, with 15 bases between. The CDR3 runs to 16 residues. CDR3 nucleotide sequence: TGTGCCAGCAGTGCTAGGGACGGTAGCTCCTACAATGAGCAGTTCTTC. It specifies CASSARDGSSYNEQFF.

The sample holds many counts of this clonotype. The chain carries TRBV5-1 and TRBJ2-5; 10 nucleotides line up with TRBD2. In germline, CDR1 is SGHRS, CDR2 YFSETQ. The CDR3 extends over 14 amino acids. With V trimmed by 1 base and J by 5 bases, 2 bases remained unmatched. The CDR3 loop reads CASSLLAGEETQYF. CDR3 in DNA: TGCGCCAGCAGCTTGCTAGCGGGAGAGGAGACCCAGTACTTC.

This clonotype has a count of ten or more. CDR3 sequence reads: CASSLLDYEQYF. The CDR3 nucleotides read TGTGCCAGCTCCCTATTAGACTACGAGCAGTACTTC. The rearrangement links TRBV18 to TRBJ2-7; D remains unclear. CDR3 length: 12 residues. CDR1 and CDR2 (germline): KGHSH, LQKENI. Deletions cut 6 bases from V and 3 bases from J, with 9 bases between.

This clonotype came up many times. V gene TRBV19 combines with J gene TRBJ2-1; D perhaps matches TRBD2 (6 bases). The germline V gene encodes CDR1 LNHDA and CDR2 SQIVND (reference sequence). V was clipped by 5 bases and J by 4 bases, with 21 bases between them. This CDR3 spans 17 amino acids. The CDR3 nucleotides read TGTGCCAGTAGTTCCACCCCCGGGACTGAATCTTACAATGAGCAGTTCTTC. This translates into CASSSTPGTESYNEQFF.

Worth noting for this clonotype: A much bigger clone sits one base away, suggesting this may be a read error. The CDR3 does not close with the conserved phenylalanine or tryptophan, likely indicating a read error. V is TRBV5-1 and J is TRBJ2-2, with TRBD2 identical over 12 bases. CDR1 and CDR2 (germline): SGHRS, YFSETQ. Trimming took 4 bases from V and 1 from J; bases not matched to a gene: 5. The length of the CDR3 is 17 residues. The CDR3 loop reads CASSQRTSGVNTGELFI. For the CDR3, the DNA is TGCGCCAGCAGCCAGAGGACTAGCGGGGTGAACACCGGGGAGCTGTTTATT.

Notes on this clonotype: This may arise from a read error, as a much more abundant clone is one base away. The chain recombines TRBV7-8 with TRBJ2-4, with unresolved D. This CDR3 is 17 amino acids long. Germline V CDR1 and CDR2: SGHVS, FQNEAQ. V shed 1 base and J shed 0 bases, with 13 bases lying between them. The CDR3 here is CASSLEAARTAKNIQYF. The CDR3 nucleotides are TGTGCCAGCAGCTTAGAGGCGGCACGAACAGCCAAAAACATTCAGTACTTC. The whole variable domain, remainder taken from reference TRBV7-8 and TRBJ2-4, is GAGVSQSPRYKVAKRGQDVALRCDPISGHVSLFWYQQALGQGPEFLTYFQNEAQLDKSGLPSDRFFAERPEGSVSTLKIQRTQQEDSAVYLCASSLEAARTAKNIQYFGAGTRLSVL.

At least ten counts were recorded for this clonotype. V usage is TRBV12-3 or TRBV12-4 and J usage is TRBJ1-1; 8 positions agree with TRBD1. With 7 bases clipped from V and 0 bases from J, the junction kept 7 bases outside the gene matches. The CDR3 consists of 15 residues. CDR3 sequence: CASTPQGAVNTEAFF. In DNA form, the CDR3 reads TGTGCCAGCACCCCCCAGGGGGCCGTGAACACTGAAGCTTTCTTT.

This clonotype was seen at least ten times. The rearrangement joins TRBV20-1 to TRBJ2-1, with D possibly TRBD2 on 6 matching bases. Germline CDR1 reads DFQATT; CDR2 reads SNEGSKA (reference sequence). The CDR3 length is 15 residues. Trimming took off 0 bases at V and 0 bases at J, with 9 bases between the two ends. CDR3 DNA: TGCAGTGCTAGAGAACGGGGGAGCTCCTACAATGAGCAGTTCTTC. This codes for CSARERGSSYNEQFF.

This clonotype was found many times. This sequence joins TRBV9 and TRBJ2-1, with D possibly TRBD2 on 5 matching bases. The CDR3 runs 13 residues. Deletions cut 4 bases from V and 6 bases from J, with 11 bases between. Per the germline V gene, CDR1 is SGDLS and CDR2 is YYNGEE. The CDR3 sequence is CASSPRAGNEQFF. In DNA, the CDR3 is TGTGCCAGCAGCCCGAGGGCCGGCAATGAGCAGTTCTTC.

This clonotype was observed a handful of times. Being one base from a much bigger clone, this may be a read error. The V gene is TRBV20-1, the J gene TRBJ2-1; possible D gene TRBD1, 5 bases. The CDR3 totals 12 residues. CDR1 is DFQATT, CDR2 SNEGSKA, per germline (reference sequence). The CDR3 sequence: CSADQTGNGQFF. The CDR3, as DNA: TGCAGTGCCGACCAAACAGGTAATGGGCAGTTCTTC.

CDR3 in amino acids: CASTGTGANSPLHF. Written as DNA, the CDR3 is TGTGCCAGTACCGGGACAGGGGCTAATTCACCCCTCCACTTT. This chain links TRBV19 with TRBJ1-6, with TRBD1 matching over 10 bases. V lost 7 bases, J lost 6 bases, and 3 bases stayed unmatched. CDR1 LNHDA and CDR2 SQIVND come from the germline V gene (reference sequence). The CDR3 extends over 14 amino acids.

This clonotype was seen a few times. V usage is TRBV7-2 and J usage is TRBJ1-5; possible D gene TRBD1, 5 bases. V lost 3 bases to trimming and J lost 8 bases, with 11 bases between them. CDR3 size: 13 residues. Germline V CDR1 and CDR2: SGHTA, FQGNSA. CDR3 protein: CASSLGVAEPQHF. The CDR3, as DNA: TGTGCCAGCAGCTTGGGGGTTGCCGAGCCCCAGCATTTT.

This clonotype was found many times. V and J are TRBV5-1 and TRBJ2-1; possible D gene TRBD1, 7 bases. Germline assignment: CDR1 SGHRS and CDR2 YFSETQ. This CDR3 has 16 residues. Trimming stripped 0 bases from V and 6 bases from J, with 16 bases between. The chain's CDR3 is CASSLDWRQGGNEQFF. The CDR3 DNA follows: TGCGCCAGCAGCTTGGATTGGAGGCAGGGGGGCAATGAGCAGTTCTTC.

This clonotype was observed at least ten times. The chain links TRBV15 to TRBJ2-5; a possible D gene is TRBD2 (5 bases). V was shortened by 6 bases and J by 4 bases, with 18 bases between the two germline ends. Germline V gene lookup returns CDR1 LNHNV and CDR2 YYDKDF (reference sequence). The CDR3 covers 15 residues. The CDR3 spells CATREGSVLGETQYF. The CDR3 DNA follows: TGTGCCACCAGAGAGGGATCGGTTCTAGGAGAGACCCAGTACTTC.

Notes on this clonotype: Being one base from a much bigger clone, this may be a read error. The chain uses TRBV28 and TRBJ2-7, with a possible D match to TRBD2 (5 bases). Germline V gives CDR1 MDHEN, CDR2 SYDVKM. The CDR3 covers 13 residues. The DNA of the CDR3 is TGTACCAGCTACCGGGCGGACTCGTACGAGCAGTACTTC. It codes for CTSYRADSYEQYF.

In its sample, this clonotype was seen many times. The chain is built from TRBV20-1 and TRBJ2-5; maybe TRBD1 (5 bases). This CDR3 spans 14 amino acids. Between the trimmed V and J ends, which lost 0 bases and 5 bases, there was a span of 13 bases. The germline V gene encodes CDR1 DFQATT and CDR2 SNEGSKA (reference sequence). CDR3: CSAREPQGWETQYF. In DNA form, the CDR3 reads TGCAGTGCTAGAGAGCCTCAGGGCTGGGAGACCCAGTACTTC.